This T cell receptor (beta chain) was observed in a study of T cell responses to AZD1222 COVID-19 vaccine. Study observations and caveats: In all cases, repertoires were sampled only after the peak T cell response.

V lost 9 bases and J lost 5, with 11 bases in between. The germline V gene has CDR1 SNHLY and CDR2 FYNNEI. The CDR3 has 11 residues. Assay: immunoSEQ multiplex PCR; the TCRdb copy retains only in-frame clones and omits some. The data show 100,000 to 150,000 clones, around 90% seen once. Of note for this clone: Its antigen is as yet unknown.

This receptor was identified in an adult who received the AZD1222 COVID-19 vaccine. The sample here was peripheral blood, taken 28 days after the second AZD1222 dose. The V gene is TRBV2, the J gene TRBJ2-7; a possible D gene is TRBD1 (5 bases). The CDR3 DNA is TGTGCCAGTGGAAGGGGAAACGAGCAGTACGTC. This translates into CASGRGNEQYV.